A selection of T cell receptor beta chains follows, all from one sample in a study of shared clonotypes between healthy human individuals. The method was immunoSEQ multiplex PCR; TCRdb's version includes in-frame clones alone and lacks a portion of them. Of fewer than 1 million clones listed, 95% to 97% are singletons. The specimen sequenced was naive CD8+ T cells sorted from blood. These receptor sequences come from a man aged 30 to 45 in good health. The CDR3 runs from the conserved cysteine through the conserved F or W.

TRBV4-1 | CASSGEAGGLNTEAFF
TRBV27 | CASSYDRGNEKLFF
TRBV7-8 | CASSLGWSAEAFF
TRBV7-6 | CASSPGQGFSYEQYF
TRBV11-2 | CASSFSGSISDTQYF
TRBV15 | CATSDEISGSSYNEQFF
TRBV7-9 | CASSFRTSGSEYEQYF
TRBV5-4 | CASSWGGAEAFF
TRBV9 | CASSVGTSASTDTQYF
TRBV18 | CASSPQQQAQPQHF
TRBV27 | CASSLSEGSYEQYF
TRBV13 | CASSWGQWASYEQYF
TRBV15 | CATSRAGNSYNEQFF
TRBV28 | CASSFSPYEQFF
TRBV5-1 | CASSLEASPTYEQYF
TRBV9 | CASSSRQGFSYGYTF
TRBV12-5 | CASGLRRDRNEQFF
TRBV15 | CATSRDSVPSGDYPATQYF
TRBV4-3 | CASSRWDRPYEQYF
TRBV27 | CASSLFSSQVHEQYF
TRBV6-5 | CASSYPNTGELFF
TRBV5-8 | CASSWGLTDSSYEQYF
TRBV6-5 | CASSGDRLGQETQYF
TRBV7-9 | CASSLDNKAYEQYF
TRBV9 | CASSVDGLADQETQYF
TRBV10-2 | CASSVSDPETGFFQPQHF
TRBV6-5 | CASSPGGQETQYF
TRBV7-9 | CASSFNRDTGELFF
TRBV13 | CASSLGLGGSYEQYF
TRBV7-2 | CASSLVGSPSTEAFF
TRBV23-1 | CASSSQTGRVTNEKLFF
TRBV2 | CASRSYGYTF